Listed below are T cell receptor beta chains from one sample, sequenced in a study of a mutant IDH1 vaccine in newly diagnosed glioma. Their recognized antigens are unknown. Here immunoSEQ multiplex PCR was the method, and the copy in TCRdb shows in-frame clones only, minus some. The sample holds 65,000 or so clones, 70% to 90% seen once. The input for sequencing was PBMCs, taken from a glioma patient whose treatment included an IDH1 peptide vaccine. Receptors were obtained from a man in his thirties or forties with glioma. CDR3s include the opening cysteine and the closing phenylalanine or tryptophan. Each record gives: V gene, CDR3 length, J gene, clone size, CDR3 protein. Not all rows give a size; the values are once, few, many and, for expanded clones, a class.

TRBV7-2	15	TRBJ2-1	.	CASSDIGLAGNEQFF
TRBV7-8	19	TRBJ1-3	.	CASSLRLRETGSSGNTIYF
TRBV9	13	TRBJ2-2	.	CASRDRVAGELFF
TRBV21-1	16	TRBJ2-3	.	CASSKAASGGLDTQYF
TRBV19	15	TRBJ1-1	.	CASSDQGHPNTEAFF
TRBV11-3	14	TRBJ1-1	.	CASSGGGRNTEAFF
TRBV7-4	13	TRBJ2-7	.	CAIKTGVVYEQYF
TRBV7-9	14	TRBJ1-2	.	CASSLPRRNYGYTF
TRBV18	14	TRBJ1-1	.	CASSLKTGIAEAFF
TRBV27	13	TRBJ1-1	few	CASSFYANTEAFF
TRBV4-2	16	TRBJ2-1	.	CASSRHTGGSDNEQFF
TRBV5-1	12	TRBJ2-2	.	CASRDSTGELFF
TRBV28	14	TRBJ1-3	.	CASSLISSGNTIYF
TRBV4-1	16	TRBJ2-3	.	CASSQGVQGRYDTQYF
TRBV4-1	19	TRBJ1-6	.	CASSQDPSPGTGGRSPLHF
TRBV19	11	TRBJ2-5	.	CASSSQGTQYF
TRBV10-2	16	TRBJ2-1	.	CASSESWTGGINEQFF
TRBV10-1	12	TRBJ1-1	.	CASKGTETEAFF
TRBV5-6	16	TRBJ1-6	.	CASSLGMGGGNSPLHF
TRBV5-1	15	TRBJ1-2	.	CASSLTGGINYGYTF
TRBV15	17	TRBJ2-7	.	CATSSRTGTEISYEQYF
TRBV5-1	14	TRBJ2-5	few	CASSLAANQETQYF
TRBV15	21	TRBJ2-2	.	CATSSNPSPGSIFANTGELFF
TRBV5-4	17	TRBJ2-3	.	CASSPALAPDSTDTQYF
TRBV5-4	17	TRBJ2-3	.	CASSLSSGGYGTDTQYF
TRBV25-1	11	TRBJ1-1	.	CASRRGTEAFF
TRBV7-9	15	TRBJ2-5	once	CASSPRQAQAETQYF
TRBV21-1	16	.	once	CASSSRGTGDSYEQYF
TRBV27	13	TRBJ1-5	.	CASSEWANQPQHF
TRBV10-3	13	TRBJ2-5	once	CAISDRPQETQYF
TRBV6-4	14	TRBJ2-1	.	CASKPQIAGDEQFF
TRBV6-5	14	TRBJ1-2	.	CASFPGGRGYGYTF
TRBV13	15	TRBJ1-1	.	CASSSLGRMNTEAFF